This TCR beta chain was recorded in a study of graft-versus-host responses after intestinal transplantation. Findings of the study overall: The highest levels of circulating GvH clones went along with early declines in HvG clones after transplant.

V was pared by 0 bases and J by 3 bases, with 6 bases between. This CDR3 is 14 amino acids long. CDR1 and CDR2 from the germline V gene are SGHNT and YYREEE (reference sequence). The protocol was immunoSEQ multiplex PCR, while the TCRdb copy is restricted to in-frame clones and leaves out a portion. The top ten hold 0.55% to 0.8% of the sample, which has about 77,000 clones, approximately 90% seen once. This clone was detected only a few times. Its antigen is still unknown. The J gene is TRBJ2-2, the V gene TRBV5-4; weak D call: TRBD1 (5 bases). This sample comprised PBMCs, obtained 98 days after intestinal transplantation. The clonotype comes from a human patient who received an intestinal transplant, so some T cells may come from the graft donor. The CDR3, as DNA: TGTGCCAGCAGCTTGGAGGGGCACACCGGGGAGCTGTTTTTT. Translation: CASSLEGHTGELFF.